One and the same sample provided the 17 T cell receptor beta chains below, sequenced in a study of shared clonotypes between healthy human individuals. Data came from immunoSEQ multiplex PCR; TCRdb stores just in-frame clones and leaves some out. Among about 2.3 million clones listed, approximately 93% were seen once. The specimen sequenced was naive CD4+ T cells from PBMCs. Subset reported: CD45RA+ positively selected. The origin of the receptors is a man between 18 and 35 years old in good health. Some clones in this sample may be carry-over from other donors' samples.

In its sample, this clone was seen once. V is TRBV4-1 and J is TRBJ1-4; D is perhaps TRBD1 (6 bases). The CDR3 is 15 amino acids. Deletions cut 2 bases from V and 12 bases from J, with 19 bases between. CDR1 is MGHRA and CDR2 is YSYEKL in the germline V gene. The CDR3 bases are TGCGCCAGCAGCCAACGAGAGCAACAGGGCGAGGAACTGTTTTTT. It codes for CASSQREQQGEELFF.

The V call is TRBV4-3, the J call TRBJ1-2; no reliable D call. The CDR3 is made up of 16 amino acids. V lost 0 bases and J 5 bases, leaving 16 bases between the germline ends. The germline gives CDR1 LGHNA, CDR2 YSLEER. The CDR3 DNA reads as TGCGCCAGCAGCCAAGACTTCCCCACTCGGGAGTATGGCTACACCTTC. It specifies CASSQDFPTREYGYTF.

The chain joins TRBV28 to TRBJ2-6; D call uncertain. CDR1 is MDHEN, CDR2 SYDVKM, per germline. The CDR3 runs to 14 residues. V shed 5 bases and J shed 1 base, with 6 bases lying between them. CDR3 sequence: CASSPPSGANVLTF. The CDR3 DNA sequence: TGTGCCAGCAGTCCACCATCTGGGGCCAACGTCCTGACTTTC.

The DNA for the CDR3 is TGTGCCACCATGCCCGGGACAGGGGCTCCAAATGAGCAGTTCTTC. Residues: CATMPGTGAPNEQFF. The chain carries TRBV15 and TRBJ2-1; TRBD1 matches 10 bases. The CDR3 consists of 15 residues. The J segment lost 7 bases and the V segment lost 7 bases, leaving 10 bases of the junction unmatched. Germline CDR1 reads LNHNV; CDR2 reads YYDKDF (reference sequence). The full variable domain, completed using reference TRBV15 and TRBJ2-1, is DAMVIQNPRYQVTQFGKPVTLSCSQTLNHNVMYWYQQKSSQAPKLLFHYYDKDFNNEADTPDNFQSRRPNTSFCFLDIRSPGLGDTAMYLCATMPGTGAPNEQFFGPGTRLTVL.

The J gene is TRBJ1-2, the V gene TRBV9, with 8 bases identical to TRBD1. Germline CDR1 and CDR2: SGDLS and YYNGEE. The CDR3 contains 12 residues. Trimming took 3 bases from V and 8 from J; bases not matched to a gene: 3. The CDR3 sequence is CASSAQGEGYTF. In DNA, the CDR3 is TGTGCCAGCAGCGCACAGGGGGAGGGCTACACCTTC.

The V and J genes are TRBV19 and TRBJ1-3; 8 bases align to TRBD1. V gave up 3 bases and J gave up 0 bases; unmatched junction bases: 13. CDR1 and CDR2 (germline): LNHDA, SQIVND (reference sequence). CDR3 length: 19 residues. CDR3 loop: CASSMWTGTGPVSGNTIYF. The CDR3 DNA is TGTGCCAGTAGTATGTGGACCGGGACAGGCCCGGTCTCTGGAAACACCATATATTTT.

This chain joins TRBV27 and TRBJ1-2, with D tentatively TRBD1 (5 bases). CDR1 and CDR2 (germline): MNHEY, SMNVEV (reference sequence). Deletions cut 4 bases from V and 3 bases from J, with 18 bases between. This CDR3 comprises 16 residues. The CDR3, as DNA: TGTGCCAGCAGTTCGGGACCGGGCGAAGGGTACTATGGCTACACCTTC. Translation gives CASSSGPGEGYYGYTF.

As for this clone: The identical CDR3 is also encoded by other nucleotide sequences in the sample. The chain has TRBV19 and TRBJ1-1, with 8 bases aligning to TRBD1. Germline V lookup: CDR1 LNHDA, CDR2 SQIVND (reference sequence). Trimming took 3 bases from V and 5 from J; bases not matched to a gene: 5. This CDR3 spans 14 amino acids. The CDR3 DNA reads TGTGCCAGTAGTATCGGTCAGGGGGCTACTGAAGCTTTCTTT. This sequence encodes CASSIGQGATEAFF. The full variable domain, completed using reference TRBV19 and TRBJ1-1, is DGGITQSPKYLFRKEGQNVTLSCEQNLNHDAMYWYRQDPGQGLRLIYYSQIVNDFQKGDIAEGYSVSREKKESFPLTVTSAQKNPTAFYLCASSIGQGATEAFFGQGTRLTVV.

This chain connects TRBV10-1 to TRBJ1-5; D gene unclear. Germline CDR1 reads WNHNN; CDR2 reads SYGVQD (reference sequence). V was cut by 10 bases and J by 7 bases, with 17 bases left in between. This CDR3 contains 13 residues. The CDR3 DNA reads TGCGCCACCACTATTTACCGACCCCAGCCCCAGCATTTT. Its protein product is CATTIYRPQPQHF.

The chain recombines TRBV19 with TRBJ1-5; 8 positions match TRBD1. With V trimmed by 3 bases and J by 2 bases, 6 bases remained unmatched. The CDR3 sequence is 16 residues long. Germline V gene data show CDR1 as LNHDA and CDR2 as SQIVND (reference sequence). CDR3 DNA: TGTGCCAGTAGTATTTGGACAGGGAGGGGCAATCAGCCCCAGCATTTT. Translation: CASSIWTGRGNQPQHF.

The chain carries TRBV10-3 and TRBJ2-7; D could derive from TRBD1 or TRBD2 (5 bases each). The CDR3 consists of 14 residues. The germline V gene encodes CDR1 ENHRY and CDR2 SYGVKD. V was cut by 8 bases and J by 4 bases, with 18 bases left in between. The chain's CDR3 is CAIRGDEVLYEQYF. CDR3 nucleotides: TGTGCCATCCGTGGGGACGAAGTTTTATACGAGCAGTACTTC.

The gene calls are TRBV6-1 and TRBJ2-3; 7 bases agree with TRBD2. V shed 4 bases, J shed 10 bases, and the junction held 8 bases outside the gene matches. Looked up from germline, CDR1 is MNHNS and CDR2 is SASEGT. This CDR3 is 13 amino acids long. CDR3 region: CASSAPLGGPQYF. The CDR3 coding sequence is TGTGCCAGCAGTGCCCCTTTGGGAGGGCCGCAGTATTTT.

This clone appeared a single time. The chain links TRBV5-3 to TRBJ2-2; weak D call: TRBD2 (5 bases). TRBV5-3 is identified as an open reading frame with a role that is uncertain. V was trimmed by 2 bases and J by 6 bases, leaving 17 bases between them. The CDR3 spans 16 residues. The CDR3 spells CARSLSRGSAAGELFF. The CDR3 DNA reads TGTGCCAGAAGCTTATCTCGGGGATCTGCCGCCGGGGAGCTGTTTTTT.

V usage is TRBV20-1 and J usage is TRBJ1-1; D is ambiguous. V was pared by 3 bases and J by 10 bases, with 9 bases between. Germline CDR1 is DFQATT and CDR2 is SNEGSKA (reference sequence). This CDR3 is built from 10 residues. As DNA, the CDR3 is TGCAGTGCTAGTCCGGGAACAGCTTTCTTT. The encoded protein is CSASPGTAFF.

This chain links TRBV6-4 with TRBJ1-2; D ambiguous. Germline values: CDR1 MRHNA, CDR2 SNTAGT. The CDR3 loop spans 13 amino acids. Trimming cost V 0 bases and J 7 bases, with 9 bases left between them. CDR3 sequence reads: CASSDSRVRGYTF. The CDR3 DNA follows: TGTGCCAGCAGTGACTCTAGGGTTCGTGGCTACACCTTC.

The chain is built from TRBV11-2 and TRBJ2-5; tentative D call: TRBD2 (6 bases). Trimming cost V 0 bases and J 2 bases, with 13 bases left between them. Per the germline V gene, CDR1 is SGHAT and CDR2 is FQNNGV. This CDR3 has 16 amino acids. The CDR3 loop reads CASSLDVGLAQETQYF. DNA of the CDR3: TGTGCCAGCAGCTTAGATGTGGGTCTAGCGCAAGAGACCCAGTACTTC.

This rearrangement joins TRBV29-1 to TRBJ1-1; D not resolved. The germline CDR1 and CDR2 sequences are SQVTM and ANQGSEA. Between the trimmed V and J ends, which lost 7 bases and 1 base, there was a span of 13 bases. The length of the CDR3 is 13 residues. The CDR3 DNA is TGCAGCGCACTCCGGGTTTCGAACACTGAAGCTTTCTTT. Its protein is CSALRVSNTEAFF.